This paragraph covers one T cell receptor (beta chain) sequence. Source study methods: Estimates of nucleated cell counts were drawn from the amplification of reference gene primers. Using immunoSEQ multiplex PCR, the repertoire was profiled, and TCRdb retains in-frame clones only, with some absent. For V, J and clone size, that table is used; D and trimming come from the DNA. The sample records 150,000 to 200,000 clones, about 80% being singletons. These data come from a study of blood T cell repertoires in COVID-19. The overall study: Acute and convalescent COVID-19 specimens originated in the United States, Italy and Spain. From T cells, B-cell-depleted T cells, or PBMCs came the material, which was cDNA or gDNA.

The CDR3 is 15 amino acids. Between the trimmed V and J ends, which lost 3 bases and 4 bases, there was a span of 15 bases. Germline V CDR1 and CDR2: SGDLS, YYNGEE. This clonotype was obtained from a woman aged 65 to 85 with acute or convalescent COVID-19. Sample: peripheral blood. The chain combines TRBV9 with TRBJ2-3; the D gene is possibly TRBD2 (7 bases). DNA for the CDR3: TGTGCCAGCAGCGCGCCTGGGGGGGGCGCAGATACGCAGTATTTT. Amino acids: CASSAPGGGADTQYF. Looking up the rest from reference TRBV9 and TRBJ2-3 gives the full variable domain: DSGVTQTPKHLITATGQRVTLRCSPRSGDLSVYWYQQSLDQGLQFLIQYYNGEERAKGNILERFSAQQFPDLHSELNLSSLELGDSALYFCASSAPGGGADTQYFGPGTRLTVL.